This T cell receptor beta chain comes out of a study of CD8+ T cells in alopecia areata. Extracted RNA was reverse transcribed, and the resulting cDNA served as sequencing template. Sequencing was performed with immunoSEQ multiplex PCR; in TCRdb, only in-frame clones are kept and a portion is missing. The sample consists of under 150,000 clones, less than 60% of them appearing once. Treatment of the sample: oral pan-JAK inhibitor, 5-10 mg twice daily. Collection of lesional scalp punch biopsies and peripheral blood was performed in alopecia areata patients. Study-wide results and caveats: While tofacitinib was given, many expanded lesional clones persisted in scalp and blood. Scalp clonality and expanded CD8+ clones among the top 100 showed significant decreases with tofacitinib. Researchers report lesional scalp, most notably alopecia totalis/universalis, outstripped normal scalp in clonality.

As concerns this clone: Its specificity is unknown.

The sample consisted of CD4+ T cells sorted from blood, taken at week 24, from a patient treated with tofacitinib. The sequence was collected from a human donor with alopecia areata.

This CDR3 is CSNKRGFGEQYF. The DNA of the CDR3 is TGCAGCAATAAGCGCGGGTTTGGCGAGCAGTACTTC. The J gene is TRBJ2-7, the V gene TRBV29-1; maybe TRBD2 (5 bases). This CDR3 has 12 residues. The V and J ends lost 8 bases and 6 bases respectively, with 17 bases between them. The germline V gene has CDR1 SQVTM and CDR2 ANQGSEA.